This T cell receptor (beta chain) was identified during a study of Graves' ophthalmopathy and Graves' hyperthyroidism. Study summary: Peripheral blood was gathered at the point of initial diagnosis, before any treatment started. Whole-study results and caveats: The model predicted ophthalmopathy progression with 60% to 71% sensitivity and around 72% specificity.

Amplification of the TCR beta CDR3 regions used RNA transcripts (as template). First-round RT-PCR relied on HTBI primers, and a second-round multiplex PCR came next. MiXCR was run by TCRdb on the multiplex PCR reads, yielding one entry per CDR3 protein. Of about 620,000 distinct CDR3 sequences in the sample, roughly 20% are singletons; the top ten hold around 7%. CDR3 size: 13 residues. V lost 4 bases, J lost 1 base, and 8 bases lay in between. Per germline, CDR1 LGHNT and CDR2 FRNRAP. None of the included patients had other autoimmune diseases, uncontrolled infections, pregnancy or lactation, as these led to exclusion. Regarding this clonotype: The antigen remains unidentified.

This TCR was recovered from a young woman with stable Graves' hyperthyroidism. Some clones in this sample may be carry-over from other donors' samples. The J gene is TRBJ2-7, the V gene TRBV12-5; D gene unclear. The sequencing sample was made of peripheral blood. CDR3 loop: CASGSVRSYEQYF. CDR3 DNA sequence: TGTGCTAGTGGTTCGGTTCGGTCCTACGAGCAGTACTTC. The full variable domain, completed using reference TRBV12-5 and TRBJ2-7, is DARVTQTPRHKVTEMGQEVTMRCQPILGHNTVFWYRQTMMQGLELLAYFRNRAPLDDSGMPKDRFSAEMPDATLATLKIQPSEPRDSAVYFCASGSVRSYEQYFGPGTRLTVT.